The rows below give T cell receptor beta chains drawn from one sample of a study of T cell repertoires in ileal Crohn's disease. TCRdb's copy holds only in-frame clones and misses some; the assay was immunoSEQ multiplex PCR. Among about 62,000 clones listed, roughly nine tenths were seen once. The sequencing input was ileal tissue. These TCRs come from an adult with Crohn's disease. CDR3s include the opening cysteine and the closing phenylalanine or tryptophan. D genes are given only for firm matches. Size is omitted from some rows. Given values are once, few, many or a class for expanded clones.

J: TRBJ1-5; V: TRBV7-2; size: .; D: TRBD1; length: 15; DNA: TGTGCCAGCAGCTTAGGGACAGGGAGATATCAGCCCCAGCATTTT; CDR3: CASSLGTGRYQPQHF
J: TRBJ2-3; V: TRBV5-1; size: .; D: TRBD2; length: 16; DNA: TGCGCCAGCAGCTCCGGCAACGGGGGGAACACAGATACGCAGTATTTT; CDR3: CASSSGNGGNTDTQYF
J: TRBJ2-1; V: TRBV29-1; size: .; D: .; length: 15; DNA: TGCAGCGTCCCAAAAGGGGCTTCAACCTACAATGAGCAGTTCTTC; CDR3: CSVPKGASTYNEQFF
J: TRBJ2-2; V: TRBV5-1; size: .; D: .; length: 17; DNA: TGCGCCAGCAGCTTTTCCTCTGGGAGAGCGAACACCGGGGAGCTGTTTTTT; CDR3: CASSFSSGRANTGELFF
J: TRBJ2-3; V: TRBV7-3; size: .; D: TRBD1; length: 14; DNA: TGTGCCAGCAGCTTAGGCCAGGGGGCAGATACGCAGTATTTT; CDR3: CASSLGQGADTQYF
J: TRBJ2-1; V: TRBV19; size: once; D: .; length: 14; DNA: TGTGCCAGTAGCAAAACTCATCGCGCGGATGAGCAGTTCTTC; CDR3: CASSKTHRADEQFF
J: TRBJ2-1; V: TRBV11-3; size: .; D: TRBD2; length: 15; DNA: TGTGCCAGCAGCCAAGGACTAGCGGGAGTCGTATCGCAGTTCTTC; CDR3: CASSQGLAGVVSQFF
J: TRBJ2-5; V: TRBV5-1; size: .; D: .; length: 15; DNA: TGCGCCAGCAGCTTGGCGGGGGGCCGGGGAGAGACCCAGTACTTC; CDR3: CASSLAGGRGETQYF
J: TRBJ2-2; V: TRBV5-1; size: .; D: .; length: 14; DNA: TGCGCCAGCAGCTTGGGGACAGAAACCGGGGAGCTGTTTTTT; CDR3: CASSLGTETGELFF
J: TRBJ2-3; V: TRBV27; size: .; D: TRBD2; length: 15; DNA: TGTGCCAGCAGGTCTGGCGGGAGGGACACAGATACGCAGTATTTT; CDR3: CASRSGGRDTDTQYF
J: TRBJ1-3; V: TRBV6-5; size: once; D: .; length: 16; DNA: TGTGCCAGCAGTTACTCAGGCAGGGGTACTGGAAACACCATATATTTT; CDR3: CASSYSGRGTGNTIYF
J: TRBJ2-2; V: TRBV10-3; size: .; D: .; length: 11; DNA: TGTGCCATCAGTGAAATAGGGGAGCTGTTTTTT; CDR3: CAISEIGELFF
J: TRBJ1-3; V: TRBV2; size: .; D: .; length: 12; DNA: TGTGCCAGCAGTGACAGCGTAACCACCATATATTTT; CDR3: CASSDSVTTIYF
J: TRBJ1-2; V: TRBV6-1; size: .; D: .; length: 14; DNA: TGTGCCAGCAGTGAATTGAGGGTAGGCTATGGCTACACCTTC; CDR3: CASSELRVGYGYTF
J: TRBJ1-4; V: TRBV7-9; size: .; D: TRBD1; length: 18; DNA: TGTGCCAGCAGCTTAGATGGGAGACGGGACAGCTCAAATGAAAAACTGTTTTTT; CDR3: CASSLDGRRDSSNEKLFF
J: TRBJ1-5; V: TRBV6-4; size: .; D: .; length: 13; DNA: TGTGCCAGCAGTGAAGACAGAAATCAGCCCCAGCATTTT; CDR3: CASSEDRNQPQHF
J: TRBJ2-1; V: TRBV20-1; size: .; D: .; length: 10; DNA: TGCAGTGCGTCTATCGCAGAGCAGTTCTTC; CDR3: CSASIAEQFF
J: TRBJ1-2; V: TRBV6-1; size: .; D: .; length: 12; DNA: TGTGCCAGCACAGACTCCCTAGCGGGCTACACCTTC; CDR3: CASTDSLAGYTF